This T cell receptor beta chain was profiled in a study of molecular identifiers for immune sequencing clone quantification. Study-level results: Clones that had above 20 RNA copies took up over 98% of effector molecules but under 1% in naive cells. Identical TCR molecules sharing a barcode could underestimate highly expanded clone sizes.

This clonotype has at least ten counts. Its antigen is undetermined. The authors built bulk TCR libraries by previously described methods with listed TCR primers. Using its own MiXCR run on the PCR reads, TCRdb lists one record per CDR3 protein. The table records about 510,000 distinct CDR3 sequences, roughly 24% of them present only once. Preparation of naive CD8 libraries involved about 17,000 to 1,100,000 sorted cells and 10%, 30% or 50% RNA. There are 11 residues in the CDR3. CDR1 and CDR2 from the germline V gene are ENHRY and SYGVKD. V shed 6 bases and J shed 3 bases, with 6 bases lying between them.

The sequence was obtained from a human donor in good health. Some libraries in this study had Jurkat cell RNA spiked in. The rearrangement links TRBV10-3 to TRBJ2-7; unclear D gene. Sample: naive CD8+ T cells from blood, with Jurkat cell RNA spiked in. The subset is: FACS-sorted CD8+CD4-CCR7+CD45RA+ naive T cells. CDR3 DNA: TGTGCCATCAGCGAATACTACGAGCAGTACTTC. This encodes CAISEYYEQYF.